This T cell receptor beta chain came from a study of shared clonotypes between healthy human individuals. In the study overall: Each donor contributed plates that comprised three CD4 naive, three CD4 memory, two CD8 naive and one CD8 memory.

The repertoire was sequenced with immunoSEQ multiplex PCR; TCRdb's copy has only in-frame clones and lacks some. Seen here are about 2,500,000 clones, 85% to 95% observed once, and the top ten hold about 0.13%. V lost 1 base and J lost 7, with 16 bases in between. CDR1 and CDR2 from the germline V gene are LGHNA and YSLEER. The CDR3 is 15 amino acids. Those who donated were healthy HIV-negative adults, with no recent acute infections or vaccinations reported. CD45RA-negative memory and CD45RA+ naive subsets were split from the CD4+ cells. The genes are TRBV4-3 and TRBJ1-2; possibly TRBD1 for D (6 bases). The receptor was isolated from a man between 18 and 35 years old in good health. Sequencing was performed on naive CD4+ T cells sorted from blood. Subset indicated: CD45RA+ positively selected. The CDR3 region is CASSQVTGFYGGYTF. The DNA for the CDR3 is TGCGCCAGCAGCCAAGTAACAGGGTTTTATGGTGGCTACACCTTC.